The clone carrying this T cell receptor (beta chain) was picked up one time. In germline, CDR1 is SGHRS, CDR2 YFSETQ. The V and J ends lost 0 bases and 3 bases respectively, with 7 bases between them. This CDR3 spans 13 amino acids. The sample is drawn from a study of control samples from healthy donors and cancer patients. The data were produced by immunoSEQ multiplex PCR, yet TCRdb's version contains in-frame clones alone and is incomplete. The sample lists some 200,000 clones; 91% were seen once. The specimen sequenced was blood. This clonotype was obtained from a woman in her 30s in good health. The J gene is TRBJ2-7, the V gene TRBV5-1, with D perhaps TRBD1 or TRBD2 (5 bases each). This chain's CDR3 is CASSLGDGYEQYF. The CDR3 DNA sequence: TGCGCCAGCAGCTTGGGGGACGGCTACGAGCAGTACTTC.